The 13 T cell receptor beta chains below were found in one sample sequenced in a study of identical twins. From the 5' RACE reads, TCRdb called clonotypes with MiXCR, one entry per CDR3 protein. Among approximately 550,000 distinct CDR3 sequences listed, under 25% were seen once. Another study also made use of these data, one on yellow fever vaccine responses in identical twins.

The sequencing input was CD4+ T cells sorted from blood. These receptors came from a woman under 30 in good health.

The chain links TRBV5-1 to TRBJ2-1, with 8 bases that match TRBD2. CDR1 and CDR2 (germline): SGHRS, YFSETQ. The CDR3 contains 16 residues. V lost 4 bases to trimming and J lost 6 bases; unmatched junction nucleotides: 12. The CDR3 sequence is CASSPLPGRARNEQFF. The CDR3 DNA reads as TGCGCCAGCAGCCCACTCCCCGGGAGGGCCCGCAATGAGCAGTTCTTC.

This clonotype was seen a few times. CDR3 protein: CAISDNSGARETQYF. CDR3 sequence (DNA): TGTGCCATCAGTGACAACTCGGGGGCTAGGGAGACCCAGTACTTC. The chain uses TRBV10-3 and TRBJ2-5; D might be TRBD1 or TRBD2, each matching 6 bases. The CDR3 has 15 amino acids. Trimming took off 3 bases at V and 5 bases at J, with 16 bases between the two ends. CDR1 and CDR2 from the germline V gene are ENHRY and SYGVKD.

The chain uses TRBV5-1 and TRBJ2-3; D is tentatively TRBD1 or TRBD2 (5 bases each). This CDR3 comprises 17 residues. Trimming left V 4 bases short and J 1 base short, with 19 bases between. Germline V gene data show CDR1 as SGHRS and CDR2 as YFSETQ. CDR3 sequence reads: CASSHGTSVGGTDTQYF. The CDR3 coding sequence is TGCGCCAGCAGCCATGGGACCAGCGTGGGAGGCACAGATACGCAGTATTTT. The entire variable domain, with the rest obtained from reference TRBV5-1 and TRBJ2-3, is as follows: KAGVTQTPRYLIKTRGQQVTLSCSPISGHRSVSWYQQTPGQGLQFLFEYFSETQRNKGNFPGRFSGRQFSNSRSEMNVSTLELGDSALYLCASSHGTSVGGTDTQYFGPGTRLTVL.

This clonotype was seen ten or more times. This chain uses TRBV5-6 with TRBJ1-4, with D perhaps TRBD1 (5 bases). The ends were cut back, 4 bases at V and 0 bases at J, with 16 bases in the middle. Germline V gene sequence: CDR1 SGHDT, CDR2 YYEEEE. This CDR3 has 17 amino acids. This CDR3 is CASSLSRDWATNEKLFF. Written as DNA, the CDR3 is TGTGCCAGCAGCCTGTCCCGGGACTGGGCAACTAATGAAAAACTGTTTTTT.

The rearrangement joins TRBV2 to TRBJ2-3; 7 bases line up with TRBD2. V was pared by 1 base and J by 2 bases, with 9 bases of the junction left unmatched. Germline values: CDR1 SNHLY, CDR2 FYNNEI. This CDR3 spans 17 amino acids. CDR3 sequence: CASSEVIGGGTTDTQYF. CDR3 nucleotide sequence: TGTGCCAGCAGTGAAGTTATTGGCGGGGGAACCACAGATACGCAGTATTTT.

The chain joins TRBV6-2 or TRBV6-3 to TRBJ2-2; D may be TRBD1 (5 bases). CDR1 MNHEY and CDR2 SVGEGT come from the germline V gene. V dropped 4 bases and J dropped 12 bases, with 12 bases sitting between them. The CDR3 sequence is 12 residues long. The CDR3 sequence: CASSWGGLQLFF. The CDR3 coding sequence is TGTGCCAGCAGTTGGGGCGGATTGCAGCTGTTTTTT.

The chain couples TRBV7-6 to TRBJ2-1; D is perhaps TRBD1 (5 bases). Deletions cut 1 base from V and 6 bases from J, with 13 bases between. CDR1 and CDR2 from the germline V gene are SGHVS and FNYEAQ. The CDR3 is 15 amino acids. CDR3 in amino acids: CASSLEGRAGNEQFF. CDR3 coding DNA: TGTGCCAGCAGCTTAGAAGGCAGGGCCGGCAATGAGCAGTTCTTC.

This clonotype was counted many times. V and J are TRBV27 and TRBJ2-1; TRBD2 matches 8 bases. This CDR3 is 16 amino acids long. Trimming took 5 bases from V and 4 from J; bases not matched to a gene: 10. Per the germline V gene, CDR1 is MNHEY and CDR2 is SMNVEV (reference sequence). CDR3 coding DNA: TGTGCCAGCAGTCCCCTCGGGGGGGCCATTTACAATGAGCAGTTCTTC. Translating it yields CASSPLGGAIYNEQFF.

There are a few counts of this clonotype. Here the CDR3 reads CASSLAPGEGNTGELFF. The CDR3, as DNA: TGCGCCAGCAGCTTGGCACCGGGAGAAGGGAACACCGGGGAGCTGTTTTTT. The J gene is TRBJ2-2, the V gene TRBV5-1; perhaps TRBD2 as D (6 bases). The V and J ends lost 0 bases and 1 base respectively, with 13 bases between them. Per the germline V gene, CDR1 is SGHRS and CDR2 is YFSETQ. This CDR3 is built from 17 residues. The full variable domain, its missing parts supplied by reference TRBV5-1 and TRBJ2-2, is KAGVTQTPRYLIKTRGQQVTLSCSPISGHRSVSWYQQTPGQGLQFLFEYFSETQRNKGNFPGRFSGRQFSNSRSEMNVSTLELGDSALYLCASSLAPGEGNTGELFFGEGSRLTVL.

This clonotype was recorded many times. The chain uses TRBV5-1 and TRBJ2-1, with 10 bases lining up with TRBD2. The CDR3 covers 15 residues. Trimming cost V 4 bases and J 7 bases; bases outside gene matches: 8. From germline, CDR1 is SGHRS and CDR2 YFSETQ. CDR3 DNA sequence: TGCGCCAGCAGCCCCGGGACTAGCGAGAGGAATGAGCAGTTCTTC. Translating gives CASSPGTSERNEQFF. Together with reference TRBV5-1 and TRBJ2-1, the CDR3 gives the full variable domain: KAGVTQTPRYLIKTRGQQVTLSCSPISGHRSVSWYQQTPGQGLQFLFEYFSETQRNKGNFPGRFSGRQFSNSRSEMNVSTLELGDSALYLCASSPGTSERNEQFFGPGTRLTVL.

This clonotype was observed a handful of times. The rearrangement links TRBV5-1 to TRBJ2-1, with D possibly TRBD1 on 6 matching bases. V was clipped by 7 bases and J by 4 bases, with 15 bases between them. CDR3 size: 14 residues. CDR1 and CDR2 (germline): SGHRS, YFSETQ. The CDR3 reads CASHSTGSYNEQFF. Written as DNA, the CDR3 is TGCGCCAGCCATTCGACAGGTTCATACAATGAGCAGTTCTTC.

A few counts support this clonotype. V usage is TRBV28 and J usage is TRBJ1-4, with D hard to call. The CDR3 runs to 14 residues. Deletions cut 5 bases from V and 0 bases from J, with 7 bases between. Germline CDR1 is MDHEN and CDR2 is SYDVKM. CDR3 sequence reads: CASSPQTTNEKLFF. DNA of the CDR3: TGTGCCAGCAGTCCACAGACAACTAATGAAAAACTGTTTTTT.

This clonotype was seen a few times. This chain connects TRBV18 to TRBJ2-3; the D gene is possibly TRBD2 (5 bases). V lost 3 bases and J lost 2, with 9 bases in between. The CDR3 runs to 14 residues. The germline V gene has CDR1 KGHSH and CDR2 LQKENI. CDR3 sequence reads: CASSPQAATDTQYF. The DNA of the CDR3 is TGTGCCAGCTCACCTCAAGCGGCCACAGATACGCAGTATTTT. Full variable domain (rest looked up from reference TRBV18 and TRBJ2-3): NAGVMQNPRHLVRRRGQEARLRCSPMKGHSHVYWYRQLPEEGLKFMVYLQKENIIDESGMPKERFSAEFPKEGPSILRIQQVVRGDSAAYFCASSPQAATDTQYFGPGTRLTVL.